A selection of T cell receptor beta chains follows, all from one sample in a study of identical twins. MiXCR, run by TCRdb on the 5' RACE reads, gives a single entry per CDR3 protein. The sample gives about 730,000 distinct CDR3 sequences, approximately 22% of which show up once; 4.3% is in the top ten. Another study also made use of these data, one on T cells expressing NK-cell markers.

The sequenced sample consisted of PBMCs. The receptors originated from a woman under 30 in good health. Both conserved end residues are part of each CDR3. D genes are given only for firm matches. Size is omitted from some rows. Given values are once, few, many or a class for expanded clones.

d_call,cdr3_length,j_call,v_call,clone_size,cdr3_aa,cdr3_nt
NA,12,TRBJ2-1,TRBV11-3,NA,CASRGGRNEQFF,TGTGCCAGTAGGGGGGGCCGGAATGAGCAGTTCTTC
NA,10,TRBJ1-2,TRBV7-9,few,CASSLNPGLF,TGTGCCAGCAGCTTGAACCCCGGACTTTTC
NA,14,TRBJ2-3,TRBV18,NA,CASSPDSQTDTQYF,TGTGCCAGCTCACCGGACAGCCAAACAGATACGCAGTATTTT
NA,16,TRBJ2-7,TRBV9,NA,CASSVDHGGASYEQYF,TGTGCCAGCAGCGTAGATCATGGCGGGGCGAGCTACGAGCAGTACTTC
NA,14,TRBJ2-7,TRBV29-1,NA,CSVPRDGNSYEQYF,TGCAGCGTTCCCCGGGACGGGAATTCCTACGAGCAGTACTTC
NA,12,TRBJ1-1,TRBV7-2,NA,CASSLGGYEAFF,TGTGCCAGCAGCTTAGGAGGCTATGAAGCTTTCTTT
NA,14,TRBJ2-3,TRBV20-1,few,CSARIPLTRDTQYF,TGCAGTGCGAGAATCCCTCTCACAAGAGATACGCAGTATTTT
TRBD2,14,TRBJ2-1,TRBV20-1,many,CSARYAGGGNEQFF,TGCAGTGCTAGATACGCGGGAGGGGGCAATGAGCAGTTCTTC
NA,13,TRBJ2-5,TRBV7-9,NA,CASRGPARETQYF,TGTGCCAGCAGGGGGCCGGCGAGAGAGACCCAGTACTTC
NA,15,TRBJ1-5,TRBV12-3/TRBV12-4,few,CASSPWGRGNQPQHF,TGTGCCAGCAGCCCATGGGGGCGCGGCAATCAGCCCCAGCATTTT
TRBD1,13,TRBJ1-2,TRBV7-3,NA,CASSPTGGDGYTF,TGTGCCAGCAGCCCTACAGGGGGGGATGGCTACACCTTC